This T cell receptor beta chain was identified during a study of blood T cell repertoires in COVID-19. Study-wide context: From the United States, Italy and Spain came samples of acute and convalescent COVID-19.

CDR1 and CDR2 (germline): SGHAT, FQNNGV. The CDR3 has 14 residues. V lost 1 base, J lost 0 bases, and 7 bases lay in between. Grouping used clinical history reported by participants in a survey and questionnaire. This clone was observed a handful of times. In the original processing: Researchers report that nucleated cell counts were estimated from reference gene primer amplification. Sequenced by immunoSEQ multiplex PCR; TCRdb stores in-frame clones only, minus some. That table furnishes V, J and clone size, whereas the DNA furnished D and trimming. The table records roughly 320,000 clones, 80% to 90% of them present only once.

The origin of this receptor is a man aged 30 to 45 who had recovered from COVID-19. This chain uses TRBV11-2 with TRBJ2-7, with D perhaps matching TRBD2 (5 bases). Sequenced input: PBMCs or T cells enriched from blood (not recorded which). CDR3 sequence (DNA): TGTGCCAGCAGCTTAGCTGCGGGCTCCTACGAGCAGTACTTC. It is translated as CASSLAAGSYEQYF. Drawing the rest from reference TRBV11-2 and TRBJ2-7, the complete variable domain is EAGVAQSPRYKIIEKRQSVAFWCNPISGHATLYWYQQILGQGPKLLIQFQNNGVVDDSQLPKDRFSAERLKGVDSTLKIQPAKLEDSAVYLCASSLAAGSYEQYFGPGTRLTVT.